This TCR beta chain was observed in a study of OX40 agonist ivuxolimab in advanced cancers. In the study overall: Patients undergoing dose escalation presented with hepatocellular carcinoma, melanoma, renal cell or head and neck cancer. Partial responses were achieved by three patients, of whom one had hepatocellular carcinoma and two had cutaneous melanoma. Study results and caveats: The study found among the lowest clonal expansion in partial responders at 0.1-3.0 mg/kg. At 0.1 to 3.0 mg/kg, CD4+ and CD8+ blood T cells expanded clonally by week 6.

V was pared by 5 bases and J by 1 base, with 5 bases between. CDR1 is SGHAT and CDR2 is FQNNGV in the germline V gene. This CDR3 is built from 12 residues. The method was immunoSEQ multiplex PCR; TCRdb's version includes in-frame clones alone and lacks a portion of them. The sample shows about 41,000 clones, roughly 80% of them seen only once. As to this clone: The antigen is undetermined.

The sample here was CD4+ or CD8+ T cells sorted from blood, taken in a trial of the OX40 agonist ivuxolimab. This chain joins TRBV11-2 and TRBJ1-1, with D hard to call. This clonotype was obtained from an adult with an advanced solid tumor such as melanoma, head and neck, liver or kidney cancer. DNA of the CDR3: TGTGCCAGCAGCCCAAGGAACACTGAAGCTTTCTTT. It translates to CASSPRNTEAFF. Combining the CDR3 with reference TRBV11-2 and TRBJ1-1 gives the whole variable domain EAGVAQSPRYKIIEKRQSVAFWCNPISGHATLYWYQQILGQGPKLLIQFQNNGVVDDSQLPKDRFSAERLKGVDSTLKIQPAKLEDSAVYLCASSPRNTEAFFGQGTRLTVV.